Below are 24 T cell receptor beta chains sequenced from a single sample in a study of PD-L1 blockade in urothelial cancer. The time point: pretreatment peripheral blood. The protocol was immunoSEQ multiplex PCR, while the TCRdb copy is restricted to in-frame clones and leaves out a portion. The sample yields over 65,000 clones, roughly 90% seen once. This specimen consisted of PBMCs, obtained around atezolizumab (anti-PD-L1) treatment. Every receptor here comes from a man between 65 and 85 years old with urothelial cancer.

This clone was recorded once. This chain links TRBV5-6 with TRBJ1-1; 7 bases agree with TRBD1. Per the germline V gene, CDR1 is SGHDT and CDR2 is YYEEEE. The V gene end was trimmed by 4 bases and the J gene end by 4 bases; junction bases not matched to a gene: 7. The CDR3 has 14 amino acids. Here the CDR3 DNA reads TGTGCCAGCAGCCCGGCAGGGGGAGGCACTGAAGCTTTCTTT. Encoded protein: CASSPAGGGTEAFF.

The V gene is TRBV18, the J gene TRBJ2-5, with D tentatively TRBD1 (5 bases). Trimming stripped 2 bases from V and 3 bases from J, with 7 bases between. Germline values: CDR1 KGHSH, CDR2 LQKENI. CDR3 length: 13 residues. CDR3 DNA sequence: TGTGCCAGCTCACCAAACAGGAAAGAGACCCAGTACTTC. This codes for CASSPNRKETQYF.

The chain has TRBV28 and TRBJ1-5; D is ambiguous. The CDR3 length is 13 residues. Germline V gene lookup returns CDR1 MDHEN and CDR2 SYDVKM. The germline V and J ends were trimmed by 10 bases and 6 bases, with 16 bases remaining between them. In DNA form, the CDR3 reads TGTGCCATCAAAAAAACACCGGGTCAGCCCCAGCATTTT. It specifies CAIKKTPGQPQHF.

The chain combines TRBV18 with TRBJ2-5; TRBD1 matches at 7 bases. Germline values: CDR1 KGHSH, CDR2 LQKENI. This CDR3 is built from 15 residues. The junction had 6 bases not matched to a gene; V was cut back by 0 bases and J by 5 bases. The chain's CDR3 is CASSPPPGQSETQYF. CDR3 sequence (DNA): TGTGCCAGCTCACCACCGCCGGGACAGTCGGAGACCCAGTACTTC.

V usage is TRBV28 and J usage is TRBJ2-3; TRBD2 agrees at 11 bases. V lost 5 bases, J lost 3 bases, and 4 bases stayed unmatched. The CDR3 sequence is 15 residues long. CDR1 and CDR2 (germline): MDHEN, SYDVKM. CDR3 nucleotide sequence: TGTGCCAGCAGTCCGACTAGCGGGACTACAGATACGCAGTATTTT. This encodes CASSPTSGTTDTQYF.

For the CDR3, the DNA is TGTGCCAGCAAGCGGGCAGGAACTAACTATGGCTACACCTTC. This codes for CASKRAGTNYGYTF. The rearrangement uses TRBV6-1 and TRBJ1-2, with D hard to call. Trimming took 7 bases from V and 0 from J, leaving 12 bases between them. Germline values: CDR1 MNHNS, CDR2 SASEGT. The CDR3 contains 14 residues.

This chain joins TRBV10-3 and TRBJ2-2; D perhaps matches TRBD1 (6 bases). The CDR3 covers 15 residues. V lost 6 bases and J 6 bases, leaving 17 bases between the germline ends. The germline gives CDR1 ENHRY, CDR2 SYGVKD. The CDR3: CAISSALQGAGELFF. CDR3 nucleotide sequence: TGTGCCATCAGCTCAGCTCTACAGGGAGCCGGGGAGCTGTTTTTT.

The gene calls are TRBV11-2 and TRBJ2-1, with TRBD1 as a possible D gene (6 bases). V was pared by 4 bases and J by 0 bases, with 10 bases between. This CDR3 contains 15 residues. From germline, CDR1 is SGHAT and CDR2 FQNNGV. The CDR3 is CASSSGQTSYNEQFF. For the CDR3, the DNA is TGTGCCAGCAGCTCAGGACAGACCTCCTACAATGAGCAGTTCTTC.

As DNA, the CDR3 is TGTGCCAGCACTCCGCAGAGTGAGGTGGACTATACATCGCCTCCCTACAATGAGCAGTTCTTC. It is translated as CASTPQSEVDYTSPPYNEQFF. The chain is built from TRBV27 and TRBJ2-1; possibly TRBD2 for D (6 bases). Deletions cut 7 bases from V and 2 bases from J, with 33 bases between. CDR1 and CDR2 from the germline V gene are MNHEY and SMNVEV (reference sequence). This CDR3 has 21 residues.

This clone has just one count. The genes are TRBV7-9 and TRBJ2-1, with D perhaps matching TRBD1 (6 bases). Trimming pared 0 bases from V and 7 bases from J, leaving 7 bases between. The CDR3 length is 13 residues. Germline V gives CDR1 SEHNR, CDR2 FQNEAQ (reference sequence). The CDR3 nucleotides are TGTGCCAGCAGCTTAGCAGGGACAAATGAGCAGTTCTTC. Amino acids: CASSLAGTNEQFF.

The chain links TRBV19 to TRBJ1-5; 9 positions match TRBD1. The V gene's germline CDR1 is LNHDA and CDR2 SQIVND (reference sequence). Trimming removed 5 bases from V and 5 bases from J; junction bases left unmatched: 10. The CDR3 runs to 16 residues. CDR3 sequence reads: CASSPGQGRVHQPQHF. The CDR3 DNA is TGTGCCAGTAGTCCGGGACAGGGACGGGTGCATCAGCCCCAGCATTTT.

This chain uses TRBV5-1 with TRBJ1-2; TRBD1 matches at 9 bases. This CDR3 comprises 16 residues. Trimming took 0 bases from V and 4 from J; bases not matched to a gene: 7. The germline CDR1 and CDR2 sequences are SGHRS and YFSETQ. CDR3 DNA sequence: TGCGCCAGCAGCTTGGATACCGGGACAGGGAGCTATGGCTACACCTTC. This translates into CASSLDTGTGSYGYTF. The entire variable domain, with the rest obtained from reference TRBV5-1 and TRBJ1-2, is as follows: KAGVTQTPRYLIKTRGQQVTLSCSPISGHRSVSWYQQTPGQGLQFLFEYFSETQRNKGNFPGRFSGRQFSNSRSEMNVSTLELGDSALYLCASSLDTGTGSYGYTFGSGTRLTVV.

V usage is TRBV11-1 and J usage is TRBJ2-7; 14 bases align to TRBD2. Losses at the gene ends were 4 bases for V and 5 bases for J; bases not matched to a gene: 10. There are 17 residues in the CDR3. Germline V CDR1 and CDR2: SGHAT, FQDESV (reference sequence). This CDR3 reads CASSSGLAGGFLNEQYF. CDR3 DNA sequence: TGTGCCAGCAGCTCTGGACTAGCGGGAGGCTTTTTGAACGAGCAGTACTTC.

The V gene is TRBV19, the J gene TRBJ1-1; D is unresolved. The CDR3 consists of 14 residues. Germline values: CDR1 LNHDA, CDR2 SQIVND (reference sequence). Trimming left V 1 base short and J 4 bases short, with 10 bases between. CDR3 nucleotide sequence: TGTGCCAGTAGTATAGGAGGGAATCCCACTGAAGCTTTCTTT. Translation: CASSIGGNPTEAFF.

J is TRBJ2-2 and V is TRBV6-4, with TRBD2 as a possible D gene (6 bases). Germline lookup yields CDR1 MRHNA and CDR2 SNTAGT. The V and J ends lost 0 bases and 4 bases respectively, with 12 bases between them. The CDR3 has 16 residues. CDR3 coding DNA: TGTGCCAGCAGTGACTCGATGGGGGGAGGCACCGGGGAGCTGTTTTTT. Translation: CASSDSMGGGTGELFF.

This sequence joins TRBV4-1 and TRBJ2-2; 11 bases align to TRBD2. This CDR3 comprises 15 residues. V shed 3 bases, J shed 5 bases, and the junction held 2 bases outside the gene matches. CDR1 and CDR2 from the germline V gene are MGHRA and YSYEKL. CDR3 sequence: CASSQTSGVTGELFF. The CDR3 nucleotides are TGCGCCAGCAGCCAGACTAGCGGGGTAACCGGGGAGCTGTTTTTT.

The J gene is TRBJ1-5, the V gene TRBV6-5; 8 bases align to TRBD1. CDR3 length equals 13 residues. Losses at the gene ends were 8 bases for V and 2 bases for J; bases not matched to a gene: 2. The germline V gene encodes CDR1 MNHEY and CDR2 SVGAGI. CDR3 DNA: TGTGCCAGCCGGACAGGGCGCAATCAGCCCCAGCATTTT. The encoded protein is CASRTGRNQPQHF.

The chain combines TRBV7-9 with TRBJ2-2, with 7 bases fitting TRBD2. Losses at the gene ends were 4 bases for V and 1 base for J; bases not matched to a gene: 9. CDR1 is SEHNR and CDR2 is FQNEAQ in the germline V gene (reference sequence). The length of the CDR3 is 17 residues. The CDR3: CASSSYAGRGNTGELFF. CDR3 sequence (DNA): TGTGCCAGCAGCTCCTATGCAGGGAGGGGGAACACCGGGGAGCTGTTTTTT. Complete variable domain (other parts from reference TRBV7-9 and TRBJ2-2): DTGVSQNPRHKITKRGQNVTFRCDPISEHNRLYWYRQTLGQGPEFLTYFQNEAQLEKSRLLSDRFSAERPKGSFSTLEIQRTEQGDSAMYLCASSSYAGRGNTGELFFGEGSRLTVL.

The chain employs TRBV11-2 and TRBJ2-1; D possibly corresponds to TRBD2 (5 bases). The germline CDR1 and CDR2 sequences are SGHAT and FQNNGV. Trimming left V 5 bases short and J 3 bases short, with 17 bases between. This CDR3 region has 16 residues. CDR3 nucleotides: TGTGCCAGCAGCAGTGGTGTTTGGGAGAACTACAATGAGCAGTTCTTC. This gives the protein CASSSGVWENYNEQFF.

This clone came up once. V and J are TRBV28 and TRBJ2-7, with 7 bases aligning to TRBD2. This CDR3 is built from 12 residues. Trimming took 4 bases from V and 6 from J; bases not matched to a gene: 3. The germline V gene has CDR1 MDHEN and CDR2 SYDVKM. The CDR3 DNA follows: TGTGCCAGCAGTTGGACTAGTTTCGAGCAGTACTTC. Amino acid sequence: CASSWTSFEQYF. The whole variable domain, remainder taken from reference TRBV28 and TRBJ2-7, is DVKVTQSSRYLVKRTGEKVFLECVQDMDHENMFWYRQDPGLGLRLIYFSYDVKMKEKGDIPEGYSVSREKKERFSLILESASTNQTSMYLCASSWTSFEQYFGPGTRLTVT.

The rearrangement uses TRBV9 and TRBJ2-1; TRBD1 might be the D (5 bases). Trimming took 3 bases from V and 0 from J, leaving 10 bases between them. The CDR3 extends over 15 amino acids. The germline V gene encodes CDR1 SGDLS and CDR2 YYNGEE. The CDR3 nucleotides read TGTGCCAGCAGCGCGACGACAGACTCCTACAATGAGCAGTTCTTC. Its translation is CASSATTDSYNEQFF.

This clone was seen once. CDR3 nucleotide sequence: TGTGCCAGTACAACGCTAGCGGGAGGGCCCTACGAGCAGTACTTC. Its translation is CASTTLAGGPYEQYF. The chain employs TRBV19 and TRBJ2-7; 12 bases are a match to TRBD2. This CDR3 contains 15 residues. The J segment lost 2 bases and the V segment lost 7 bases, leaving 6 bases of the junction unmatched. Germline CDR1 and CDR2: LNHDA and SQIVND (reference sequence).

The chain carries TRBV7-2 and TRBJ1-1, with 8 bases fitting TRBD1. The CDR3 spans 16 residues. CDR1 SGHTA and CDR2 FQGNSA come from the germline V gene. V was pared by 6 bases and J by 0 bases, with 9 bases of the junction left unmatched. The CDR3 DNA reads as TGTGCCAGCAGGACCTCAGGGGGCCGAATGAACACTGAAGCTTTCTTT. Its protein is CASRTSGGRMNTEAFF.

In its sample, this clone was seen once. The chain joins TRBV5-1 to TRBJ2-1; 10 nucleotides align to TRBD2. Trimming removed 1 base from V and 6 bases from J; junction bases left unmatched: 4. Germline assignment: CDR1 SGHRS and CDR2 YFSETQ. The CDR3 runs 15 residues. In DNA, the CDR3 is TGCGCCAGCAGCTTGACTAGCGGGAATAGCAATGAGCAGTTCTTC. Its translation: CASSLTSGNSNEQFF.